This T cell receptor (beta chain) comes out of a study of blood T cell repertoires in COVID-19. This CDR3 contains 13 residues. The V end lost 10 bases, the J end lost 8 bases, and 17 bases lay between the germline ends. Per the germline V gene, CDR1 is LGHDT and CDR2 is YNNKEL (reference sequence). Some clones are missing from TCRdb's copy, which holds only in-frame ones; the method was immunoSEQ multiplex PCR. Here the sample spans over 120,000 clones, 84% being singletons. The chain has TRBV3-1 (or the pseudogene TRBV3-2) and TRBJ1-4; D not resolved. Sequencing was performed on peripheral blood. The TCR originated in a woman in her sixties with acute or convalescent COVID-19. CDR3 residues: CATTLEGGEKLFF. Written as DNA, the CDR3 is TGTGCCACCACCTTGGAGGGAGGGGAAAAACTGTTTTTT.